This T cell receptor beta chain was retrieved from a study of vaccination effects on CD4 cells after COVID-19. Study-level points and caveats: Healthy vaccinees showed cross-reactivity with common cold coronaviruses in only 1 of 255 vaccine-induced clones.

CD4+ T cells specific for antigen were expanded with viral peptide pools by the ViraFEST assay before sequencing. Between days 9 and 10 of culture, CD4+ T cells were separated out. BNT162b2 vaccine or mRNA-1273 vaccine was given to participants in two doses. All vaccine recipients tested negative for nucleocapsid antibodies and had never contracted SARS-CoV-2 infection. On both days 3 and 7, half of the culture medium was replaced with IL-2 medium. TCRdb keeps only in-frame clones here, not all; method: immunoSEQ multiplex PCR. The data show about 30,000 clones, with roughly 76% seen just once and roughly 5% held by the top ten. The CDR3 runs 15 residues. The germline V gene has CDR1 LGHDT and CDR2 YNNKEL (reference sequence). J was trimmed by 10 bases and V by 2 bases; bases with no gene match: 10. On this clone itself: Its antigen remains unidentified.

The receptor comes from a human donor who received a COVID-19 vaccine. Some clones in this sample may be carry-over from other donors' samples. The input for sequencing was CD4+ T cells from PBMCs cultured with SARS-CoV-2 spike peptides, taken after COVID-19 vaccination. The gene calls are TRBV3-1 (or the pseudogene TRBV3-2) and TRBJ1-1, with 10 bases aligning to TRBD1. The CDR3 protein is CASSQNPDRGPLAFF. The CDR3 coding sequence is TGTGCCAGCAGCCAAAATCCAGACAGGGGGCCGTTAGCTTTCTTT.